This is a list of T cell receptor beta chains from one sample in a study of T cell repertoires in aging, cancer and after chemotherapy. TCRdb re-called the multiplex PCR reads through MiXCR, storing one row per CDR3 protein. The table has 8,500 to 10,000 distinct CDR3 sequences, 30% to 45% seen once; the top ten hold over 9.5%. The sequenced sample was blood. These receptors originate from a human donor in good health. Each CDR3 is given without its conserved first and last residue. The D gene is left open where the match is weak.

V	D	J	CDR3
TRBV29-1	-	TRBJ2-7	SAWQGDEQY
TRBV6-5	-	TRBJ2-1	ASSYSNAHHNEQF
TRBV29-1	TRBD1	TRBJ2-4	SVKGADIQY
TRBV29-1	TRBD2	TRBJ2-1	SVGSSSGYNEQF
TRBV29-1	TRBD2	TRBJ2-1	SVETGLGGYNEQF
TRBV29-1	-	TRBJ2-2	SVRHWAGELF
TRBV24-1	TRBD2	TRBJ2-1	ATSDCGTSGQSSYNKQF
TRBV6-1	-	TRBJ2-2	ASSAGTYTGELF
TRBV6-1	-	TRBJ2-1	ASRTRGNEQF
TRBV6-5	-	TRBJ2-3	ASSPLTPRTDTQY
TRBV5-8	-	TRBJ2-2	ASSLAGVFTGELF
TRBV6-5	TRBD1	TRBJ1-1	ASSGDSMNTEAF
TRBV29-1	TRBD1	TRBJ1-1	SVEDRSGTGGVSTEAF
TRBV19	-	TRBJ2-3	ASSIMRRDRTSSDTQY
TRBV27	-	TRBJ1-2	ASSLAGEGYGYT
TRBV30	-	TRBJ1-1	AWRSGGNTEAF
TRBV11-1	-	TRBJ1-2	ASSPDRGSNYGYT
TRBV19	TRBD2	TRBJ2-2	ASSMPLAGNTGELF
TRBV6-2/TRBV6-3	-	TRBJ2-1	ASSRSGDGEQF
TRBV5-6	-	TRBJ1-4	ASSLRDLATNEKLF
TRBV6-6	-	TRBJ2-7	ASSYKRGSEQY
TRBV4-3	TRBD1	TRBJ2-4	ASSQGAGVANIQY
TRBV27	TRBD2	TRBJ2-5	ASSLRLAGWGETQY
TRBV7-6	TRBD1	TRBJ2-7	ASSHYSPNRDRAYEQY
TRBV6-5	TRBD1	TRBJ2-5	ASSFDWTGSETQY
TRBV18	TRBD1	TRBJ2-7	ASSPGQGSSYEQY
TRBV27	TRBD2	TRBJ2-7	ASSYLLASGSYEQY
TRBV7-9	-	TRBJ1-1	ASSYTLTAVLNTEAF
TRBV27	-	TRBJ1-1	ASRKTEEFTEAF
TRBV6-2/TRBV6-3	TRBD2	TRBJ2-2	ASSAAGEVSGELF